This TCR beta chain was captured in a study of Graves' ophthalmopathy and Graves' hyperthyroidism. Newly diagnosed hyperthyroidism donors, aged 18 to 65, duration under 2 months. Among the exclusions were patients with other autoimmune diseases, uncontrolled infections, pregnancy or lactation. Points on this clonotype: As yet, its antigen is unknown.

Findings of the study overall: Blood contained most expanded thyroid clonotypes exceeding 0.001 frequency. A classifier, a 13-signature model, separated ophthalmopathy from stable hyperthyroidism with approximately 88% sensitivity and roughly 80% specificity.

Amplified TCR beta CDR3 regions were obtained using RNA transcripts as template. The first-round RT-PCR employed HTBI primers together with the Qiagen OneStep RT-PCR kit. A multiplex PCR was then performed as the second round. TCRdb independently ran MiXCR on the multiplex PCR reads; one entry per CDR3 protein. Counted here are a few hundred thousand distinct CDR3 sequences, 39% occurring once; the ten biggest clones make up roughly 4%. The sequencing input was peripheral blood or thyroid tissue (not recorded which). The TCR was taken from an adult man with Graves' hyperthyroidism.

CDR3 in DNA: TGCAGTGCTAGATTGACTAGCGGGGGGTTGGAGACCCAGTACTTC. Its protein is CSARLTSGGLETQYF. The rearrangement joins TRBV20-1 to TRBJ2-5; 13 bases line up with TRBD2. Germline V lookup: CDR1 DFQATT, CDR2 SNEGSKA (reference sequence). Trimming removed 2 bases from V and 5 bases from J; junction bases left unmatched: 5. The CDR3 length is 15 residues.